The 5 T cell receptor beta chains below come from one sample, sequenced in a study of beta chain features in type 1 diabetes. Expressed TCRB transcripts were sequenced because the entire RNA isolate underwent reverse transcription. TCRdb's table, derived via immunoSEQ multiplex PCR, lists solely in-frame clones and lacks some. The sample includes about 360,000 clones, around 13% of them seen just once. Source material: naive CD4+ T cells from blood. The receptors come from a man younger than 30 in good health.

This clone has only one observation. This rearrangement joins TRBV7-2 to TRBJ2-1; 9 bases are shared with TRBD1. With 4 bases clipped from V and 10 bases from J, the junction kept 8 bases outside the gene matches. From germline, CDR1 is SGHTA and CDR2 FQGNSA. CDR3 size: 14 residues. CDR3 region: CASSSPTGGNEQFF. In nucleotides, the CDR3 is TGTGCCAGCAGCTCGCCGACAGGGGGGAACGAGCAGTTCTTC.

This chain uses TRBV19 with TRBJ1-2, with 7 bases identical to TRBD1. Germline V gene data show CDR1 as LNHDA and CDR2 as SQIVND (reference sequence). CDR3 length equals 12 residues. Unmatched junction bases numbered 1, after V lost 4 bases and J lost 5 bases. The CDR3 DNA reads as TGTGCCAGTAGTACAGGGGGATATGGCTACACCTTC. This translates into CASSTGGYGYTF.

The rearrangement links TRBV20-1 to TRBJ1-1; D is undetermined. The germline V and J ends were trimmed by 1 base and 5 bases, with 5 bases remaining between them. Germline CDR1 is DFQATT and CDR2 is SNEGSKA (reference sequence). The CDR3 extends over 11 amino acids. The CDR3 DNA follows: TGCAGTGCTAGAGCGGGAACTGAAGCTTTCTTT. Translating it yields CSARAGTEAFF.

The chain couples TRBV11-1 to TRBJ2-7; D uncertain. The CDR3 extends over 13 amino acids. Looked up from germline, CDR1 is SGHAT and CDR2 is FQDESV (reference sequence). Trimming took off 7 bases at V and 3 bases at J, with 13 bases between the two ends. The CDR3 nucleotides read TGTGCCAGCAAGTCAACTACCCACTACGAGCAGTACTTC. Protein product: CASKSTTHYEQYF.

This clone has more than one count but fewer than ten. Here the CDR3 reads CAWSRQGGTDTQYF. As DNA, the CDR3 is TGTGCCTGGAGTAGACAGGGGGGAACAGATACGCAGTATTTT. The chain couples TRBV30 to TRBJ2-3; 9 bases are a match to TRBD1. Germline-derived CDR1 and CDR2 are GTSNPN and SVGIG (reference sequence). V shed 2 bases and J 3 bases; nucleotides not matched to a gene: 3. The CDR3 is 14 amino acids.